This TCR beta chain was found in a study of cytomegalovirus exposure and HLA in healthy donors. Study-wide results and caveats: TCR beta sequences reportedly predicted most subjects' HLA-A and HLA-B alleles accurately.

The PCR employed 60 Vbeta primers together with 13 Jbeta primers. Method: immunoSEQ multiplex PCR; TCRdb's copy keeps in-frame clones and lacks some. The sample consists of roughly 140,000 clones, more than 75% of them appearing once. The V end was cut by 8 bases, the J end by 1 base, with 11 bases between. The germline gives CDR1 SNHLY, CDR2 FYNNEI. The CDR3 totals 13 residues. With regard to this clone: The target antigen is unknown.

The sequence was collected from a young woman in good health and CMV-seropositive. The chain couples TRBV2 to TRBJ1-1; tentative D call: TRBD1 (6 bases). The sample taken for sequencing was PBMCs. The CDR3 region has the DNA TGTGCCAGCCGCTACAGGGAGAACACTGAAGCTTTCTTT. Translated, it gives CASRYRENTEAFF.